These 16 T cell receptor beta chains share one sample of origin, sequenced in a study of CD8 T cells in Susac syndrome. An amount of RNA that ranged from roughly 0.5 to 1 ug was reverse transcribed with random hexamers. MiXCR was run by TCRdb on the immunoSEQ multiplex PCR reads, yielding one entry per CDR3 protein. The sample carries more than 70,000 distinct CDR3 sequences, about 93% recorded once. Sequences were obtained from CD8+ T cells from PBMCs. These TCRs come from a human donor in good health.

V is TRBV9 and J is TRBJ1-4; D is uncertain. The germline V gene encodes CDR1 SGDLS and CDR2 YYNGEE. V dropped 0 bases and J dropped 7 bases, with 10 bases sitting between them. The length of the CDR3 is 14 residues. CDR3 DNA: TGTGCCAGCAGCGTAGGTGGGCCGGGTGAAAAACTGTTTTTT. Protein: CASSVGGPGEKLFF. Full variable domain (outside the CDR3, taken from reference TRBV9 and TRBJ1-4): DSGVTQTPKHLITATGQRVTLRCSPRSGDLSVYWYQQSLDQGLQFLIQYYNGEERAKGNILERFSAQQFPDLHSELNLSSLELGDSALYFCASSVGGPGEKLFFGSGTQLSVL.

This clonotype was observed a single time. This chain connects TRBV21-1 to TRBJ2-2; the table calls TRBD1, which could not be checked here. TRBV21-1 is a pseudogene segment. CDR3 length: 16 amino acids. CDR3 DNA sequence: TGTGCCAGCAGCAACCGGGACCGCACGAACACCGGGGAGCTGTTTTTT. This gives the protein CASSNRDRTNTGELFF.

V and J are TRBV4-1 and TRBJ1-4, with D unresolved. Germline CDR1 is MGHRA and CDR2 is YSYEKL. The ends were cut back, 2 bases at V and 1 base at J, with 11 bases in the middle. This CDR3 comprises 16 residues. CDR3 residues: CASSQQRSLTNEKLFF. The CDR3 DNA is TGCGCCAGCAGCCAACAAAGGAGTTTAACTAATGAAAAACTGTTTTTT.

The V call is TRBV5-5, the J call TRBJ2-7; perhaps TRBD2 as D (6 bases). This CDR3 has 13 residues. The germline gives CDR1 SGHKS, CDR2 YYEKEE (reference sequence). Deletions cut 3 bases from V and 9 bases from J, with 16 bases between. The CDR3: CASSSFTNGGQYF. The CDR3 DNA reads as TGTGCCAGCAGCTCATTTACAAACGGGGGGCAGTACTTC.

The rearrangement joins TRBV4-1 to TRBJ1-2; 7 bases line up with TRBD1. CDR3 length equals 15 residues. J lost 3 bases, V lost 4 bases, and 8 bases had no gene match. Germline V gene lookup returns CDR1 MGHRA and CDR2 YSYEKL. The CDR3, as DNA: TGCGCCAGCAGCCCAACGACAGGGCCTTACTATGGCTACACCTTC. Its protein product is CASSPTTGPYYGYTF.

The rearrangement uses TRBV9 and TRBJ2-7, with D perhaps given as TRBD1 or TRBD2 (5 bases each). This CDR3 contains 14 residues. V shed 2 bases and J shed 3 bases, with 12 bases lying between them. The V gene's germline CDR1 is SGDLS and CDR2 YYNGEE. DNA for the CDR3: TGTGCCAGCAGCGTCGGGGCGGATGGCTACGAGCAGTACTTC. It translates to CASSVGADGYEQYF.

This chain connects TRBV19 to TRBJ1-5; 8 bases agree with TRBD1. V dropped 9 bases and J dropped 2; count of bases not matched to a gene: 3. The CDR3 has 13 amino acids. CDR1 LNHDA and CDR2 SQIVND come from the germline V gene (reference sequence). CDR3 loop: CASSQGGNQPQHF. The CDR3 bases are TGTGCCAGCTCACAGGGGGGCAATCAGCCCCAGCATTTT.

The V gene is TRBV30, the J gene TRBJ1-4; 9 nucleotides line up with TRBD1. This CDR3 has 14 residues. The J segment lost 3 bases and the V segment lost 4 bases, leaving 3 bases of the junction unmatched. Germline CDR1 is GTSNPN and CDR2 is SVGIG (reference sequence). CDR3 residues: CAWMTGGPNEKLFF. CDR3 bases: TGTGCCTGGATGACAGGGGGACCTAATGAAAAACTGTTTTTT.

The V and J genes are TRBV20-1 and TRBJ2-2; 9 nucleotides match TRBD1. The CDR3 consists of 13 residues. CDR1 and CDR2 (germline): DFQATT, SNEGSKA (reference sequence). The V and J ends lost 6 bases and 5 bases, in that order; junction bases with no gene match: 4. The CDR3 DNA is TGCAGTGCGGACAGGGGCCGTACCGGGGAGCTGTTTTTT. As protein: CSADRGRTGELFF.

The chain carries TRBV6-6 and TRBJ2-1; possible D gene TRBD1, 5 bases. Germline values: CDR1 MNHNY, CDR2 SVGAGI (reference sequence). Trimming removed 0 bases at V and 3 bases at J, with 9 bases between. The length of the CDR3 is 15 residues. The CDR3 DNA reads TGTGCCAGCAGTTACTCAGCAGACAGCTACAATGAGCAGTTCTTC. This codes for CASSYSADSYNEQFF.

This chain connects TRBV13 to TRBJ2-3; TRBD2 is a possible D gene (6 bases). Per germline, CDR1 PRHDT and CDR2 FYEKMQ (reference sequence). This CDR3 region has 14 residues. Deletions cut 4 bases from V and 1 base from J, with 9 bases between. This CDR3 reads CASSSLAGTDTQYF. CDR3 DNA sequence: TGTGCCAGCAGCTCATTAGCGGGCACAGATACGCAGTATTTT.

The V gene is TRBV20-1, the J gene TRBJ1-2; the match to TRBD1 covers 9 bases. Losses at the gene ends were 0 bases for V and 5 bases for J; bases not matched to a gene: 4. CDR1 and CDR2 (germline): DFQATT, SNEGSKA (reference sequence). There are 14 residues in the CDR3. For the CDR3, the DNA is TGCAGTGCTAGAGATCGGGACAGGGAGTATGGCTACACCTTC. This translates into CSARDRDREYGYTF.

V is TRBV6-5 and J is TRBJ1-1, with 7 bases lining up with TRBD1. The CDR3 contains 14 residues. Losses at the gene ends were 0 bases for V and 6 bases for J; bases not matched to a gene: 4. From germline, CDR1 is MNHEY and CDR2 SVGAGI. The DNA for the CDR3 is TGTGCCAGCAGTTACTCGCCGACAGGGCCTGAAGCTTTCTTT. Residues: CASSYSPTGPEAFF.

The CDR3 DNA reads TGTGCCAGCAGCCGACTAGCGGGGGGAGGAGATACGCAGTATTTT. Its protein is CASSRLAGGGDTQYF. The rearrangement uses TRBV5-5 and TRBJ2-3, with 13 bases aligning to TRBD2. V lost 4 bases to trimming and J lost 5 bases; unmatched junction nucleotides: 4. Germline V lookup: CDR1 SGHKS, CDR2 YYEKEE (reference sequence). This CDR3 is built from 15 residues.

CDR3 region: CASSLIRGAFF. The CDR3 DNA reads as TGTGCCAGCAGCTTAATCAGGGGAGCTTTCTTT. J is TRBJ1-1 and V is TRBV7-9; a weak D match, TRBD1 (6 bases). CDR1 is SEHNR, CDR2 FQNEAQ, per germline (reference sequence). The CDR3 loop spans 11 amino acids. Trimming left V 2 bases short and J 10 bases short, with 8 bases between.

This clonotype occurred once. This chain links TRBV29-1 with TRBJ1-2, with TRBD1 matching over 11 bases. The CDR3 sequence is 12 residues long. V lost 7 bases to trimming and J lost 8 bases; unmatched junction nucleotides: 6. Germline values: CDR1 SQVTM, CDR2 ANQGSEA. The CDR3 spells CSGLGTGGGYTF. DNA for the CDR3: TGCAGCGGCCTCGGGACAGGGGGAGGCTACACCTTC. The full variable domain, with the rest looked up from reference TRBV29-1 and TRBJ1-2, is SAVISQKPSRDICQRGTSLTIQCQVDSQVTMMFWYRQQPGQSLTLIATANQGSEATYESGFVIDKFPISRPNLTFSTLTVSNMSPEDSSIYLCSGLGTGGGYTFGSGTRLTVV.